The 8 T cell receptor beta chains below come from one sample, sequenced in a study of CD8 T cells in ankylosing spondylitis. MiXCR, applied by TCRdb to the 5' RACE reads, yields one record per CDR3 protein. The sample yields about 280,000 distinct CDR3 sequences, over 15% seen once. Sequencing input: blood, either unsorted or a sorted T cell fraction (not recorded which). These receptors all stem from a male donor with ankylosing spondylitis or in good health (not recorded which).

This rearrangement joins TRBV7-2 to TRBJ2-1; D is unresolved. The germline gives CDR1 SGHTA, CDR2 FQGNSA. The CDR3 covers 13 residues. With 1 base removed from V and 9 bases from J, the gap between germline ends came to 10 bases. This CDR3 reads CASSLGPASEQFF. CDR3 DNA: TGTGCCAGCAGCTTAGGCCCAGCAAGTGAGCAGTTCTTC.

This chain connects TRBV9 to TRBJ1-4, with D possibly matching TRBD1 (5 bases). The germline CDR1 and CDR2 sequences are SGDLS and YYNGEE. The V gene lost 3 bases and the J gene lost 4 bases, with 16 bases spanning the gap. The CDR3 consists of 16 residues. The CDR3 loop reads CASSALQGAVNEKLFF. CDR3 in DNA: TGTGCCAGCAGCGCTCTTCAGGGTGCGGTTAATGAAAAACTGTTTTTT.

This clonotype was observed a few times. The rearrangement links TRBV4-1 to TRBJ2-6, with D maybe TRBD1 (7 bases). The V end was cut by 0 bases, the J end by 1 base, with 16 bases between. The germline gives CDR1 MGHRA, CDR2 YSYEKL. The CDR3 loop spans 19 amino acids. This chain's CDR3 is CASSQDLRQGLSGANVLTF. The CDR3, as DNA: TGCGCCAGCAGCCAAGATCTTAGACAGGGACTTTCTGGGGCCAACGTCCTGACTTTC.

The chain uses TRBV30 and TRBJ2-5; TRBD1 matches at 8 bases. This CDR3 comprises 14 residues. The V segment lost 5 bases and the J segment 3 bases; nucleotides outside the gene matches: 8. In germline, CDR1 is GTSNPN, CDR2 SVGIG (reference sequence). CDR3 nucleotide sequence: TGTGCCTGGGCTCTCCCGACAGGGGAAGAGACCCAGTACTTC. The encoded protein is CAWALPTGEETQYF.

This rearrangement joins TRBV3-1 to TRBJ1-2; D not certain. Per the germline V gene, CDR1 is LGHDT and CDR2 is YNNKEL (reference sequence). Trimming took off 7 bases at V and 2 bases at J, with 5 bases between the two ends. The CDR3 extends over 11 amino acids. CDR3 sequence: CASKWNYGYTF. The CDR3, as DNA: TGTGCCAGCAAGTGGAACTATGGCTACACCTTC.

This clonotype has more than one count but fewer than ten. V and J are TRBV5-1 and TRBJ2-1; D is uncertain. The CDR3 covers 14 residues. Trimming cost V 0 bases and J 7 bases, with 11 bases left between them. Germline CDR1 SGHRS, CDR2 YFSETQ. The CDR3 DNA follows: TGCGCCAGCAGCTTGGAGCGATCGGGTAATGAGCAGTTCTTC. Translation gives CASSLERSGNEQFF.

The table lists this clonotype with a few counts. This rearrangement joins TRBV30 to TRBJ1-4, with D uncertain. Germline assignment: CDR1 GTSNPN and CDR2 SVGIG (reference sequence). Trimming removed 7 bases from V and 7 bases from J, with 16 bases in between. The CDR3 has 13 residues. Written as DNA, the CDR3 is TGTGCCTCCGAGGCCACGAAAAGTGAAAAACTGTTTTTT. Translating gives CASEATKSEKLFF.

This clonotype showed up many times. The chain combines TRBV20-1 with TRBJ2-5, with D tentatively TRBD2 (5 bases). Germline V lookup: CDR1 DFQATT, CDR2 SNEGSKA (reference sequence). This CDR3 contains 14 residues. Trimming cost V 2 bases and J 2 bases, with 12 bases left between them. CDR3 residues: CSARQPTRQETQYF. The CDR3 DNA is TGCAGTGCTAGACAGCCCACTAGACAAGAGACCCAGTACTTC.